These T cell receptor beta chains were read from a single sample in a study of blood T cell repertoires in COVID-19. Here immunoSEQ multiplex PCR was the method, and the copy in TCRdb shows in-frame clones only, minus some. Here the sample spans about 87,000 clones, 70% to 85% being singletons. The sequenced sample was peripheral blood. These receptors all stem from a woman aged 45-65 years with acute or convalescent COVID-19. CDR3s include the opening cysteine and the closing phenylalanine or tryptophan. Each record gives: J gene, V gene, D gene, clone size, CDR3 protein, CDR3 DNA. The D gene is left open where the match is weak. Rows give clone size only sometimes, using once, few, many, or a class for an expanded clone.

TRBJ1-4 TRBV15 - - CATSRFENARLFF TGTGCCACCAGCAGATTCGAGAACGCAAGACTGTTTTTT
TRBJ1-6 TRBV3-1/TRBV3-2 - - CASSPSPGAPLHF TGTGCCAGCAGCCCCTCCCCGGGAGCACCCCTCCACTTT
TRBJ2-5 TRBV24-1 - - CATSDLQGAGTQYF TGTGCCACCAGTGATTTACAGGGCGCAGGGACCCAGTACTTC
TRBJ2-7 TRBV2 - once CASSEGRIYEQYF TGTGCCAGCAGTGAGGGCAGGATCTACGAGCAGTACTTC
TRBJ1-3 TRBV19 - - CASSLTGGNTIYF TGTGCCAGTAGTTTGACAGGAGGAAACACCATATATTTT
TRBJ1-2 TRBV4-3 - - CASSQDLAGADGYTF TGCGCCAGCAGCCAAGATTTGGCGGGGGCTGATGGCTACACCTTC
TRBJ2-7 TRBV3-1/TRBV3-2 - - CASSQANSFGYEQYF TGTGCCAGCAGCCAAGCGAACAGTTTTGGCTACGAGCAGTACTTC
TRBJ1-3 TRBV10-3 - few CAISDWIGQPFSGNTIYF TGTGCCATCAGTGATTGGATTGGACAACCGTTCTCTGGAAACACCATATATTTT
TRBJ1-2 TRBV6-6 - - CASSFAGDGYTF TGTGCCAGCAGTTTTGCAGGGGATGGCTACACCTTC
TRBJ1-2 TRBV28 - - CASSLRVVVGYTF TGTGCCAGCAGTTTACGGGTGGTCGTTGGCTACACCTTC
TRBJ1-1 TRBV19 - - CASTQRRPGGERSTEAFF TGTGCCAGTACTCAACGTAGACCCGGAGGAGAGAGGAGCACTGAAGCTTTCTTT
TRBJ1-2 TRBV20-1 TRBD1 - CSAPDRLGYTF TGCAGTGCTCCGGACAGGTTGGGCTACACCTTC
TRBJ1-5 TRBV20-1 TRBD1 - CSASATGGRNQPQHF TGCAGTGCTAGTGCTACAGGGGGCCGCAATCAGCCCCAGCATTTT
TRBJ1-6 TRBV28 - - CASNALQATLHF TGTGCCAGCAACGCCCTGCAAGCCACCCTCCACTTT
TRBJ1-2 TRBV2 - - CASTHGGPPNYGYTF TGTGCCAGCACCCACGGGGGACCACCTAACTATGGCTACACCTTC
TRBJ2-6 TRBV29-1 - - CSVAGQVSGANVLTF TGCAGCGTTGCAGGACAAGTCTCTGGGGCCAACGTCCTGACTTTC
TRBJ1-4 TRBV10-3 TRBD1 - CAAGQGGTNEKLFF TGTGCCGCAGGCCAGGGGGGAACTAATGAAAAACTGTTTTTT
TRBJ1-1 TRBV6-5 - once CASRTGLNTEAFF TGTGCCAGCAGGACAGGTTTGAACACTGAAGCTTTCTTT
TRBJ1-1 TRBV5-6 TRBD1 - CASSLTITGAVNTEAFF TGTGCCAGCAGCTTGACAATAACAGGGGCGGTGAACACTGAAGCTTTCTTT
TRBJ1-2 TRBV9 - - CASSVEEFYGYTF TGTGCCAGCAGCGTAGAGGAGTTCTATGGCTACACCTTC
TRBJ1-5 TRBV28 - - CASSFPGDWNQPQHF TGTGCCAGCAGTTTTCCGGGGGATTGGAATCAGCCCCAGCATTTT
TRBJ2-3 TRBV27 TRBD2 once CASSLDGRGGIADTQYF TGTGCCAGCAGTTTAGATGGGCGGGGGGGCATCGCAGATACGCAGTATTTT
TRBJ1-5 TRBV9 TRBD1 - CASSVSGGSNQPQHF TGTGCCAGCAGCGTGTCAGGGGGCAGCAATCAGCCCCAGCATTTT
TRBJ2-7 TRBV19 - - CASSNPGGYEQYF TGTGCCAGTAGTAATCCAGGGGGGTACGAGCAGTACTTC
TRBJ2-3 TRBV11-2 TRBD2 - CASSLELAAGWRAGPDTQYF TGTGCCAGCAGCTTAGAACTAGCGGCGGGGTGGAGGGCCGGGCCAGATACGCAGTATTTT
TRBJ2-6 TRBV11-2 - - CASSLSGANVLTF TGTGCCAGCAGCTTATCAGGGGCCAACGTCCTGACTTTC
TRBJ2-1 TRBV28 TRBD2 - CASSSLSGDSYNEQFF TGTGCCAGCAGTTCCCTTAGCGGGGACTCCTACAATGAGCAGTTCTTC
TRBJ2-7 TRBV28 - - CASSPLLGQGEQYF TGTGCCAGCAGTCCTCTACTAGGCCAAGGGGAGCAGTACTTC
TRBJ2-1 TRBV9 - - CASSLTTTTSEQFF TGTGCCAGCAGCCTCACCACCACGACAAGTGAGCAGTTCTTC
TRBJ2-2 TRBV29-1 - - CSVEVPNTGELFF TGCAGCGTTGAAGTTCCTAACACCGGGGAGCTGTTTTTT
TRBJ1-2 TRBV19 - - CASSMHSSGYGYTF TGTGCCAGTAGTATGCACAGTTCTGGCTATGGCTACACCTTC
TRBJ1-5 TRBV19 TRBD1 - CASSTGQASNQPQHF TGTGCCAGTTCTACCGGACAGGCAAGCAATCAGCCCCAGCATTTT
TRBJ2-7 TRBV5-6 TRBD1 - CASRWDRGSYEQYF TGTGCCAGCAGGTGGGACAGGGGCTCCTACGAGCAGTACTTC
TRBJ1-1 TRBV5-5 - - CASSFALVNTEAFF TGTGCCAGCAGCTTCGCGCTCGTGAACACTGAAGCTTTCTTT
TRBJ2-3 TRBV7-2 - - CASSLKWGDTQYF TGTGCCAGCAGCTTAAAGTGGGGGGACACGCAGTATTTT
TRBJ2-2 TRBV15 TRBD2 few CATSRTYGGAATGELFF TGTGCCACCAGCAGAACCTACGGGGGGGCGGCCACCGGGGAGCTGTTTTTT
TRBJ1-6 TRBV19 TRBD1 - CASLQGAQYNSPLHF TGTGCCAGCCTACAGGGGGCTCAGTATAATTCACCCCTCCACTTT
TRBJ2-7 TRBV5-5 TRBD1 - CASSLDPGQGIKSSYEQYF TGTGCCAGCAGCTTGGACCCGGGACAGGGGATTAAAAGCTCCTACGAGCAGTACTTC
TRBJ1-1 TRBV19 - - CASSISLNTEAFF TGTGCCAGTAGTATAAGCCTGAACACTGAAGCTTTCTTT
TRBJ2-7 TRBV28 TRBD1 once CASSLTGTGGEQYF TGTGCCAGCAGTTTAACCGGGACAGGGGGCGAGCAGTACTTC
TRBJ2-1 TRBV2 - - CASSDRGNEQFF TGTGCCAGCAGTGACCGCGGTAATGAGCAGTTCTTC
TRBJ1-2 TRBV7-2 - - CASSFRDKRGYTF TGTGCCAGCAGCTTCCGGGACAAGAGGGGCTACACCTTC
TRBJ2-7 TRBV18 - - CASSPVEATYEQYF TGTGCCAGCTCACCTGTGGAGGCTACCTACGAGCAGTACTTC
TRBJ1-1 TRBV6-5 TRBD1 - CASSYVTGVQAFF TGTGCCAGCAGTTACGTGACAGGGGTACAAGCTTTCTTT
TRBJ1-1 TRBV6-5 - few CASRSTANTEAFF TGTGCCAGCAGATCGACAGCAAACACTGAAGCTTTCTTT
TRBJ2-7 TRBV7-8 TRBD1 - CASSFFGTGDYEQYF TGTGCCAGCAGCTTTTTCGGGACAGGGGACTACGAGCAGTACTTC
TRBJ2-3 TRBV7-9 - - CASSLLQGTKSTDTQYF TGTGCCAGCAGCTTACTACAGGGCACGAAATCCACAGATACGCAGTATTTT
TRBJ1-2 TRBV5-1 - - CASSPGHLGYTF TGCGCCAGCAGCCCAGGACATCTAGGCTACACCTTC
TRBJ1-5 TRBV28 - - CASSSHRVGLNQPQHF TGTGCCAGCAGTTCTCACAGGGTTGGCCTCAATCAGCCCCAGCATTTT
TRBJ1-1 TRBV6-6 - - CASSTRGAGDTEAFF TGTGCCAGCAGTACGCGGGGGGCGGGGGACACTGAAGCTTTCTTT
TRBJ2-1 TRBV6-5 TRBD1 - CASSLRQGDYNEQFF TGTGCCAGCAGTCTGAGACAGGGGGACTACAATGAGCAGTTCTTC